This T cell receptor beta chain was sequenced in a study of blood T cell repertoires in COVID-19. This CDR3 contains 16 residues. Germline V CDR1 and CDR2: LGHNA, YSLEER. With 4 bases removed from V and 0 bases from J, the gap between germline ends came to 15 bases. Under the authors' procedure: How many nucleated cells were present was estimated from reference gene primer amplification. Sequencing was performed with immunoSEQ multiplex PCR; in TCRdb, only in-frame clones are kept and a portion is missing. Clone size and the V and J calls come from that table; the DNA yielded D and trimming. This sample has roughly 240,000 clones, with 86% found just once. What the recovered Cohort 3 donors had was two negative PCRs, clearance, or symptom resolution.

The V and J genes are TRBV4-3 and TRBJ1-1; tentative D call: TRBD1 (6 bases). The source of this sequence is a woman aged 45-65 years who had recovered from COVID-19. The material sequenced was PBMCs or T cells enriched from blood (not recorded which). Here the CDR3 DNA reads TGCGCCAGCAGCCCTGTCCAGGGGCTAATGAACACTGAAGCTTTCTTT. Amino acids: CASSPVQGLMNTEAFF.